This is a list of T cell receptor beta chains from one sample in a study of technical replicates of blood from a few donors. Assay: immunoSEQ multiplex PCR; the TCRdb copy retains only in-frame clones and omits some. This table has around 80,000 clones, roughly 98% appearing once. Sample: T cells isolated from PBMCs. Source of these receptors: a human donor in good health. Both conserved end residues are part of each CDR3. The order of the fields is clone size, D gene, J gene, V gene, CDR3 protein, CDR3 DNA. A D gene is named only where the DNA matches it firmly. Size values are once, few and many counts, or a class for expanded clones, and some rows have none.

clone size: NA
D gene: TRBD1
J gene: TRBJ2-7
V gene: TRBV4-1
CDR3 protein: CASSHTGQGVGYEQYF
CDR3 DNA: TGCGCCAGCAGCCATACGGGACAGGGGGTTGGCTACGAGCAGTACTTC

clone size: NA
D gene: NA
J gene: TRBJ2-7
V gene: TRBV6-1
CDR3 protein: CASSEAIAHTTGGARDEQYF
CDR3 DNA: TGTGCCAGCAGTGAAGCGATTGCCCATACCACAGGGGGGGCGAGGGACGAGCAGTACTTC

clone size: NA
D gene: TRBD2
J gene: TRBJ2-3
V gene: TRBV9
CDR3 protein: CASSPGRTSGKVDTQYF
CDR3 DNA: TGTGCCAGCAGCCCGGGACGAACTAGCGGGAAAGTAGATACGCAGTATTTT

clone size: NA
D gene: NA
J gene: TRBJ2-7
V gene: TRBV5-1
CDR3 protein: CASSLEGYEQYF
CDR3 DNA: TGCGCCAGCAGCTTAGAGGGATACGAGCAGTACTTC

clone size: NA
D gene: NA
J gene: TRBJ1-2
V gene: TRBV30
CDR3 protein: CAWSVRQVYGYTF
CDR3 DNA: TGTGCCTGGAGTGTCAGACAGGTTTATGGCTACACCTTC

clone size: NA
D gene: NA
J gene: TRBJ2-7
V gene: TRBV7-8
CDR3 protein: CASSLAPTGTYEQYF
CDR3 DNA: TGTGCCAGCAGCTTAGCCCCGACAGGTACCTACGAGCAGTACTTC

clone size: NA
D gene: NA
J gene: TRBJ2-2
V gene: TRBV19
CDR3 protein: CASSIRTNTGELFF
CDR3 DNA: TGTGCCAGTAGTATTAGGACTAACACCGGGGAGCTGTTTTTT

clone size: NA
D gene: TRBD1
J gene: TRBJ2-2
V gene: TRBV11-3
CDR3 protein: CASSAGTGNTGELFF
CDR3 DNA: TGTGCCAGCAGCGCCGGGACAGGGAACACCGGGGAGCTGTTTTTT

clone size: NA
D gene: NA
J gene: TRBJ2-1
V gene: TRBV18
CDR3 protein: CASSPPGAGSYNEQFF
CDR3 DNA: TGTGCCAGCTCACCACCGGGGGCTGGTTCCTACAATGAGCAGTTCTTC

clone size: NA
D gene: TRBD1
J gene: TRBJ2-7
V gene: TRBV2
CDR3 protein: CASSGETGSSYEQYF
CDR3 DNA: TGTGCCAGCAGTGGGGAGACAGGGAGCTCCTACGAGCAGTACTTC

clone size: NA
D gene: TRBD2
J gene: TRBJ2-7
V gene: TRBV5-1
CDR3 protein: CASSFLAGGPYEQYF
CDR3 DNA: TGCGCCAGCAGCTTCCTAGCGGGGGGGCCGTACGAGCAGTACTTC

clone size: NA
D gene: NA
J gene: TRBJ2-7
V gene: TRBV7-2
CDR3 protein: CASSPVGGSYEQYF
CDR3 DNA: TGTGCCAGCAGCCCAGTAGGGGGCTCCTACGAGCAGTACTTC

clone size: NA
D gene: NA
J gene: TRBJ1-2
V gene: TRBV9
CDR3 protein: CASSASGEGYTF
CDR3 DNA: TGTGCCAGCAGCGCATCTGGGGAGGGCTACACCTTC

clone size: NA
D gene: NA
J gene: TRBJ2-2
V gene: TRBV4-2
CDR3 protein: CASSVEARNTGELFF
CDR3 DNA: TGTGCCAGCAGCGTCGAGGCGAGGAACACCGGGGAGCTGTTTTTT

clone size: NA
D gene: NA
J gene: TRBJ2-7
V gene: TRBV5-1
CDR3 protein: CASSLAFADYEQYF
CDR3 DNA: TGCGCCAGCAGCTTGGCCTTTGCAGATTACGAGCAGTACTTC

clone size: NA
D gene: TRBD1
J gene: TRBJ1-4
V gene: TRBV5-1
CDR3 protein: CASSLGLRTGMNEKLFF
CDR3 DNA: TGCGCCAGCAGCTTGGGTTTAAGGACAGGGATGAATGAAAAACTGTTTTTT

clone size: NA
D gene: TRBD1
J gene: TRBJ2-3
V gene: TRBV11-3
CDR3 protein: CASSSRTGGITDTQYF
CDR3 DNA: TGTGCCAGCAGCTCACGGACAGGGGGCATCACAGATACGCAGTATTTT

clone size: NA
D gene: NA
J gene: TRBJ1-2
V gene: TRBV27
CDR3 protein: CASRGAANYGYTF
CDR3 DNA: TGTGCCAGCCGGGGGGCTGCTAACTATGGCTACACCTTC

clone size: NA
D gene: TRBD1
J gene: TRBJ2-7
V gene: TRBV5-1
CDR3 protein: CASSPGDRGSDEQYF
CDR3 DNA: TGCGCCAGCAGCCCCGGGGACAGGGGGTCCGACGAGCAGTACTTC

clone size: once
D gene: TRBD1
J gene: TRBJ2-4
V gene: TRBV19
CDR3 protein: CASSTDRGGNDIQYF
CDR3 DNA: TGTGCCAGTAGTACAGACAGGGGTGGAAATGACATTCAGTACTTC

clone size: NA
D gene: TRBD1
J gene: TRBJ1-4
V gene: TRBV5-1
CDR3 protein: CASSWGDSLNEKLFF
CDR3 DNA: TGCGCCAGCAGCTGGGGGGACAGCCTTAATGAAAAACTGTTTTTT

clone size: NA
D gene: NA
J gene: TRBJ1-3
V gene: TRBV5-1
CDR3 protein: CASSLAGFGNTIYF
CDR3 DNA: TGCGCCAGCAGCTTGGCAGGGTTTGGAAACACCATATATTTT

clone size: NA
D gene: NA
J gene: TRBJ1-2
V gene: TRBV6-1
CDR3 protein: CASSAGRNNYGYTF
CDR3 DNA: TGTGCCAGCAGTGCAGGGAGGAATAACTATGGCTACACCTTC

clone size: NA
D gene: NA
J gene: TRBJ1-4
V gene: TRBV29-1
CDR3 protein: CSVEDRATNEKLFF
CDR3 DNA: TGCAGCGTTGAAGACCGCGCAACTAATGAAAAACTGTTTTTT

clone size: NA
D gene: NA
J gene: TRBJ2-1
V gene: TRBV28
CDR3 protein: CASSKPRQNEQFF
CDR3 DNA: TGTGCCAGCAGTAAACCTAGGCAAAATGAGCAGTTCTTC

clone size: NA
D gene: NA
J gene: TRBJ1-1
V gene: TRBV11-3
CDR3 protein: CASSDTLVSAGAFF
CDR3 DNA: TGTGCCAGCAGCGATACCCTCGTCTCGGCCGGGGCTTTCTTT

clone size: NA
D gene: TRBD1
J gene: TRBJ2-1
V gene: TRBV6-1
CDR3 protein: CASSGPGTGRREQFF
CDR3 DNA: TGTGCCAGCAGTGGACCCGGGACAGGGAGACGGGAGCAGTTCTTC

clone size: NA
D gene: TRBD1
J gene: TRBJ2-7
V gene: TRBV15
CDR3 protein: CATSRGDRSYSTRYEQYF
CDR3 DNA: TGTGCCACCAGCAGAGGGGACAGAAGTTACTCAACAAGGTACGAGCAGTACTTC

clone size: NA
D gene: TRBD1
J gene: TRBJ1-6
V gene: TRBV2
CDR3 protein: CAGQQGDYNSPLHF
CDR3 DNA: TGTGCCGGACAACAGGGGGACTATAATTCACCCCTCCACTTT